Shown below are 29 T cell receptor beta chains from a single sample sequenced in a study of shared clonotypes between healthy human individuals. Profiling relied on immunoSEQ multiplex PCR, and the TCRdb table lists in-frame clones only, not all of them. The data hold under 2,500,000 clones, with approximately 94% observed a single time. Sequencing was done on a sample of naive CD4+ T cells sorted from blood. Subset meaning: CD45RA+ positively selected. All receptors derive from a man aged 18-30 years in good health.

The chain has TRBV5-1 and TRBJ1-1; TRBD1 matches at 8 bases. The germline gives CDR1 SGHRS, CDR2 YFSETQ. This CDR3 has 15 residues. V trimming: 4 bases; J trimming: 5 bases; junction bases outside the gene matches: 10. This CDR3 is CASSSGQGLETEAFF. DNA for the CDR3: TGCGCCAGCAGCAGCGGACAGGGTTTGGAAACTGAAGCTTTCTTT.

In its sample, this clone was seen once. The rearrangement links TRBV5-4 to TRBJ2-7; 7 bases align to TRBD2. V was clipped by 0 bases and J by 9 bases; unmatched bases: 12. This CDR3 is built from 15 residues. Per germline, CDR1 SGHNT and CDR2 YYREEE (reference sequence). The CDR3 sequence is CASSLAGGVGAAQYF. As DNA, the CDR3 is TGTGCCAGCAGCTTGGCTGGGGGGGTAGGGGCGGCGCAGTACTTC.

The rearrangement uses TRBV5-1 and TRBJ2-1; 14 nucleotides agree with TRBD2. This CDR3 region has 17 residues. Germline V gene lookup returns CDR1 SGHRS and CDR2 YFSETQ. V was pared by 4 bases and J by 1 base, with 4 bases of the junction left unmatched. This chain's CDR3 is CASSSGTSGSSYNEQFF. In DNA form, the CDR3 reads TGCGCCAGCAGCAGCGGGACTAGCGGGAGTTCCTACAATGAGCAGTTCTTC.

The rearrangement links TRBV29-1 to TRBJ1-1; TRBD1 might be the D (5 bases). V was shortened by 6 bases and J by 2 bases, with 13 bases between the two germline ends. Germline values: CDR1 SQVTM, CDR2 ANQGSEA. There are 13 residues in the CDR3. CDR3 bases: TGCAGCGTCGACTTGGGGGGAAACACTGAAGCTTTCTTT. Residues: CSVDLGGNTEAFF.

The chain couples TRBV19 to TRBJ1-1, with D unclear. V lost 3 bases, J lost 4 bases, and 9 bases lay in between. The CDR3 consists of 13 residues. The germline CDR1 and CDR2 sequences are LNHDA and SQIVND (reference sequence). The CDR3 spells CASSISRGTEAFF. CDR3 DNA: TGTGCCAGTAGTATTTCACGGGGCACTGAAGCTTTCTTT. Based on the CDR3 plus reference TRBV19 and TRBJ1-1, the full variable domain is DGGITQSPKYLFRKEGQNVTLSCEQNLNHDAMYWYRQDPGQGLRLIYYSQIVNDFQKGDIAEGYSVSREKKESFPLTVTSAQKNPTAFYLCASSISRGTEAFFGQGTRLTVV.

The gene calls are TRBV5-1 and TRBJ1-2, with TRBD1 identical over 8 bases. This CDR3 comprises 14 residues. J lost 5 bases, V lost 4 bases, and 7 bases had no gene match. In germline, CDR1 is SGHRS, CDR2 YFSETQ. The CDR3, as DNA: TGCGCCAGCAGCATCGGACAGGGTTCATATGGCTACACCTTC. Its protein product is CASSIGQGSYGYTF.

The chain links TRBV30 to TRBJ1-1, with D possibly TRBD1 on 6 matching bases. The CDR3 runs to 14 residues. V was trimmed by 3 bases and J by 3 bases, leaving 14 bases between them. Germline values: CDR1 GTSNPN, CDR2 SVGIG (reference sequence). The CDR3 region has the DNA TGTGCCTGGAGAGACGTGAGGGGGTACACTGAAGCTTTCTTT. It codes for CAWRDVRGYTEAFF.

This clone was counted once. This chain joins TRBV27 and TRBJ2-7, with D perhaps matching TRBD1 (5 bases). The CDR3 is 14 residues long. V lost 3 bases, J lost 2 bases, and 11 bases lay in between. Germline V gives CDR1 MNHEY, CDR2 SMNVEV (reference sequence). The CDR3 region is CASSFRALTYEQYF. The CDR3 bases are TGTGCCAGCAGTTTCAGGGCGCTTACCTACGAGCAGTACTTC.

As concerns this clone: Other DNA sequences in the same sample also yield this CDR3. The chain joins TRBV5-1 to TRBJ2-1; tentatively, D is TRBD2 (6 bases). Germline V gene lookup returns CDR1 SGHRS and CDR2 YFSETQ. The CDR3 extends over 15 amino acids. V was shortened by 2 bases and J by 2 bases, with 11 bases between the two germline ends. The CDR3 nucleotides are TGCGCCAGCAGCTTAGGTGGGGGGACCTACAATGAGCAGTTCTTC. Encoded protein: CASSLGGGTYNEQFF.

CDR3 residues: CASSYEGGRETQYF. The CDR3 nucleotides are TGTGCCAGCAGTTACGAGGGGGGCCGCGAGACCCAGTACTTC. The J gene is TRBJ2-5, the V gene TRBV6-5, with D perhaps assigned TRBD1 or TRBD2 (6 bases each). Trimming removed 2 bases from V and 5 bases from J, with 12 bases in between. The CDR3 runs 14 residues. The germline V gene encodes CDR1 MNHEY and CDR2 SVGAGI.

The V gene is TRBV28, the J gene TRBJ1-2, with D perhaps matching TRBD1 (5 bases). Germline values: CDR1 MDHEN, CDR2 SYDVKM. The CDR3 loop spans 14 amino acids. The V and J ends lost 2 bases and 8 bases respectively, with 15 bases between them. The CDR3 DNA sequence: TGTGCCAGCAGTTTACCTCAGGGCCAGGGCGGCTACACCTTC. Protein: CASSLPQGQGGYTF.

This clone was detected once. CDR3 coding DNA: TGTGCCAGCGGCTTGGATCGGGCTTCAAATCAGCCCCAGCATTTT. This sequence encodes CASGLDRASNQPQHF. This rearrangement joins TRBV6-1 to TRBJ1-5; D is unclear. The V and J ends lost 8 bases and 4 bases respectively, with 18 bases between them. This CDR3 spans 15 amino acids. Looked up from germline, CDR1 is MNHNS and CDR2 is SASEGT.

As regards this clone: The identical CDR3 is also encoded by other nucleotide sequences in the sample. The rearrangement joins TRBV2 to TRBJ2-2; D may be TRBD2 (5 bases). Germline CDR1 reads SNHLY; CDR2 reads FYNNEI. V was trimmed by 4 bases and J by 7 bases, leaving 10 bases between them. The CDR3 is made up of 13 amino acids. CDR3 sequence reads: CASSVSGYGELFF. In DNA form, the CDR3 reads TGTGCCAGCAGTGTGTCGGGGTACGGGGAGCTGTTTTTT.

This rearrangement joins TRBV28 to TRBJ2-7; D is unclear. The CDR3 loop spans 11 amino acids. Trimming removed 6 bases from V and 3 bases from J, with 6 bases in between. The germline V gene encodes CDR1 MDHEN and CDR2 SYDVKM. CDR3 sequence (DNA): TGTGCCAGCAGCAAGATCTACGAGCAGTACTTC. Translating it yields CASSKIYEQYF. The whole variable domain, filled in from reference TRBV28 and TRBJ2-7, reads DVKVTQSSRYLVKRTGEKVFLECVQDMDHENMFWYRQDPGLGLRLIYFSYDVKMKEKGDIPEGYSVSREKKERFSLILESASTNQTSMYLCASSKIYEQYFGPGTRLTVT.

The J gene is TRBJ1-6, the V gene TRBV6-5, with D tentatively TRBD1 (5 bases). CDR3 length: 16 residues. Germline values: CDR1 MNHEY, CDR2 SVGAGI. Trimming took 2 bases from V and 9 from J, leaving 17 bases between them. The CDR3 region has the DNA TGTGCCAGCAGTTACCGAAGAGGAGGGACCGGTTCACCCCTCCACTTT. It yields the protein CASSYRRGGTGSPLHF.

The rearrangement uses TRBV11-2 and TRBJ1-4; D is unclear. The CDR3 is made up of 12 amino acids. CDR1 is SGHAT, CDR2 FQNNGV, per germline. The V end was cut by 1 base, the J end by 8 bases, with 5 bases between. The CDR3 nucleotides read TGTGCCAGCAGCTTAGTCAGGGAAAAACTGTTTTTT. It translates to CASSLVREKLFF.

This chain links TRBV5-6 with TRBJ2-7; tentatively, D is TRBD1 (6 bases). Trimming cost V 4 bases and J 6 bases, with 14 bases left between them. The CDR3 loop spans 13 amino acids. The V gene's germline CDR1 is SGHDT and CDR2 YYEEEE. In nucleotides, the CDR3 is TGTGCCAGCAGCGCAGGACAGAAACGCGAGCAGTACTTC. Translated, it gives CASSAGQKREQYF. The full variable domain, in which reference TRBV5-6 and TRBJ2-7 provide the parts outside the CDR3, is DAGVTQSPTHLIKTRGQQVTLRCSPKSGHDTVSWYQQALGQGPQFIFQYYEEEERQRGNFPDRFSGHQFPNYSSELNVNALLLGDSALYLCASSAGQKREQYFGPGTRLTVT.

The chain joins TRBV7-2 to TRBJ2-7; 7 bases match TRBD1. This CDR3 is 15 amino acids long. CDR1 and CDR2 from the germline V gene are SGHTA and FQGNSA. J gave up 0 bases and V 5 bases, and 7 bases lay outside the gene matches. For the CDR3, the DNA is TGTGCCAGCAGCCTAGAGGGACAGAGCTCCTACGAGCAGTACTTC. Amino acids: CASSLEGQSSYEQYF.

The chain uses TRBV5-1 and TRBJ2-5; D remains ambiguous. Germline CDR1 SGHRS, CDR2 YFSETQ. This CDR3 is built from 16 residues. V lost 0 bases to trimming and J lost 7 bases, with 19 bases between them. The CDR3 coding sequence is TGCGCCAGCAGCTTGGACCCTAGGTTCCCCGAAGGGACCCAGTACTTC. Translation: CASSLDPRFPEGTQYF. Full variable domain (remainder filled in from reference TRBV5-1 and TRBJ2-5): KAGVTQTPRYLIKTRGQQVTLSCSPISGHRSVSWYQQTPGQGLQFLFEYFSETQRNKGNFPGRFSGRQFSNSRSEMNVSTLELGDSALYLCASSLDPRFPEGTQYFGPGTRLLVL.

The V and J genes are TRBV6-1 and TRBJ1-2; D may be TRBD1 (6 bases). Trimming took off 3 bases at V and 5 bases at J, with 13 bases between the two ends. The CDR3 extends over 14 amino acids. CDR1 and CDR2 (germline): MNHNS, SASEGT. The CDR3 region is CASSEGHSSYGYTF. The CDR3 coding sequence is TGTGCCAGCAGTGAGGGACACTCCTCGTATGGCTACACCTTC.

V usage is TRBV5-1 and J usage is TRBJ2-1, with 11 bases identical to TRBD2. V dropped 3 bases and J dropped 4; count of bases not matched to a gene: 6. Germline values: CDR1 SGHRS, CDR2 YFSETQ. The CDR3 is 16 residues long. This chain's CDR3 is CASSSLAGETYNEQFF. CDR3 in DNA: TGCGCCAGCAGCTCACTAGCGGGGGAGACATACAATGAGCAGTTCTTC.

The rearrangement uses TRBV10-2 and TRBJ1-2; D is possibly TRBD1 (6 bases). Trimming took 10 bases from V and 8 from J, leaving 23 bases between them. The germline V gene encodes CDR1 WSHSY and CDR2 SAAADI. This CDR3 has 14 amino acids. The CDR3 region is CATETGKQGKGYTF. The CDR3 bases are TGCGCCACCGAAACAGGGAAGCAAGGGAAGGGCTACACCTTC.

V usage is TRBV5-1 and J usage is TRBJ2-6, with a tentative D call TRBD2 (6 bases). Germline V gives CDR1 SGHRS, CDR2 YFSETQ. Trimming removed 1 base at V and 0 bases at J, with 11 bases between. The CDR3 is 17 residues long. DNA of the CDR3: TGCGCCAGCAGCTTGTTGGCGGGGAGCTCTGGGGCCAACGTCCTGACTTTC. Protein product: CASSLLAGSSGANVLTF.

As concerns this clone: Different DNA sequences within this sample yield the same CDR3. This chain joins TRBV2 and TRBJ1-6; D possibly corresponds to TRBD1 (5 bases). Germline assignment: CDR1 SNHLY and CDR2 FYNNEI. Between the trimmed V and J ends, which lost 3 bases and 0 bases, there was a span of 6 bases. CDR3 size: 15 residues. CDR3 nucleotide sequence: TGTGCCAGCAGTGACGACAGCTCCTATAATTCACCCCTCCACTTT. It specifies CASSDDSSYNSPLHF.

This chain links TRBV7-2 with TRBJ2-7; possible D gene TRBD1, 5 bases. Trimming pared 1 base from V and 3 bases from J, leaving 13 bases between. Germline V gives CDR1 SGHTA, CDR2 FQGNSA. CDR3 length equals 15 residues. As DNA, the CDR3 is TGTGCCAGCAGCTTAGATCGGCTAAGGGGCTACGAGCAGTACTTC. Its protein product is CASSLDRLRGYEQYF.

This rearrangement joins TRBV6-1 to TRBJ2-7; D perhaps matches TRBD1 (5 bases). CDR3 length equals 12 residues. Germline lookup yields CDR1 MNHNS and CDR2 SASEGT. With 3 bases removed from V and 3 bases from J, the gap between germline ends came to 6 bases. DNA of the CDR3: TGTGCCAGCAGTGACAGGGTCTACGAGCAGTACTTC. Translating it yields CASSDRVYEQYF.

This rearrangement joins TRBV2 to TRBJ2-3; 7 bases fit TRBD1. V trimming: 5 bases; J trimming: 2 bases; junction bases outside the gene matches: 10. The V gene's germline CDR1 is SNHLY and CDR2 FYNNEI. CDR3 length: 16 amino acids. CDR3 residues: CASSSRKGANTDTQYF. In DNA, the CDR3 is TGTGCCAGCAGTTCCAGAAAGGGGGCCAACACAGATACGCAGTATTTT.

This rearrangement joins TRBV6-1 to TRBJ2-7, with 8 bases identical to TRBD2. The germline CDR1 and CDR2 sequences are MNHNS and SASEGT. The CDR3 runs to 16 residues. Trimming removed 0 bases from V and 0 bases from J; junction bases left unmatched: 4. The CDR3 DNA is TGTGCCAGCAGTGAAGCGGTCGGGGGGGCCTCCTACGAGCAGTACTTC. This translates into CASSEAVGGASYEQYF.

The V gene is TRBV2, the J gene TRBJ2-7; D may be TRBD1 or TRBD2 (5 bases each). Trimming took 6 bases from V and 4 from J, leaving 22 bases between them. The CDR3 extends over 16 amino acids. CDR1 SNHLY and CDR2 FYNNEI come from the germline V gene. CDR3 sequence (DNA): TGTGCCAGCAGGGGAGATGACAGAGCATTGTTTTACGAGCAGTACTTC. This translates into CASRGDDRALFYEQYF.